The 2 T cell receptor beta chains below were found in one sample sequenced in a study of blood T cell repertoires in COVID-19. Sequencing used immunoSEQ multiplex PCR; TCRdb keeps in-frame clones, though not all of them. The sample holds about 160,000 clones, roughly 90% seen once. Sequences were obtained from PBMCs or T cells enriched from blood (not recorded which). The receptors were sampled from a woman aged 50 to 60 who had recovered from COVID-19.

The chain carries TRBV5-4 and TRBJ2-7; 10 nucleotides align to TRBD1. V shed 4 bases and J 2 bases; nucleotides not matched to a gene: 6. The germline CDR1 and CDR2 sequences are SGHNT and YYREEE (reference sequence). The CDR3 totals 15 residues. CDR3 amino acids: CASSLGGQGTYEQYF. CDR3 nucleotide sequence: TGTGCCAGCAGCCTTGGGGGACAGGGGACCTACGAGCAGTACTTC.

The V call is TRBV5-6, the J call TRBJ2-7, with 9 bases that match TRBD1. V was clipped by 6 bases and J by 4 bases; unmatched bases: 11. CDR1 and CDR2 from the germline V gene are SGHDT and YYEEEE. The CDR3 loop spans 15 amino acids. The CDR3 bases are TGTGCCAGCATTTCGGAGGGGGACAGGGTGTACGAGCAGTACTTC. It specifies CASISEGDRVYEQYF.